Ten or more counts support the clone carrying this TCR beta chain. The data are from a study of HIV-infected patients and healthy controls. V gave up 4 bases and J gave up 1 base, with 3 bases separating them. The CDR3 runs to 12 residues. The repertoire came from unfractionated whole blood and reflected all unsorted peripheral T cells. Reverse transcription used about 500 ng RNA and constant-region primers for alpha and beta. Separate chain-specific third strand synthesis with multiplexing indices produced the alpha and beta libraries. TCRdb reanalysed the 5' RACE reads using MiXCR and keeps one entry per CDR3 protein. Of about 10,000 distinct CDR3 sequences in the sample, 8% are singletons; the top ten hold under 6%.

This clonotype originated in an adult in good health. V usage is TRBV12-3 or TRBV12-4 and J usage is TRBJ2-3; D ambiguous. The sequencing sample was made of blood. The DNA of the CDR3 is TGTGCCAGCAGTTCCCGCACAGATACGCAGTATTTT. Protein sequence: CASSSRTDTQYF.